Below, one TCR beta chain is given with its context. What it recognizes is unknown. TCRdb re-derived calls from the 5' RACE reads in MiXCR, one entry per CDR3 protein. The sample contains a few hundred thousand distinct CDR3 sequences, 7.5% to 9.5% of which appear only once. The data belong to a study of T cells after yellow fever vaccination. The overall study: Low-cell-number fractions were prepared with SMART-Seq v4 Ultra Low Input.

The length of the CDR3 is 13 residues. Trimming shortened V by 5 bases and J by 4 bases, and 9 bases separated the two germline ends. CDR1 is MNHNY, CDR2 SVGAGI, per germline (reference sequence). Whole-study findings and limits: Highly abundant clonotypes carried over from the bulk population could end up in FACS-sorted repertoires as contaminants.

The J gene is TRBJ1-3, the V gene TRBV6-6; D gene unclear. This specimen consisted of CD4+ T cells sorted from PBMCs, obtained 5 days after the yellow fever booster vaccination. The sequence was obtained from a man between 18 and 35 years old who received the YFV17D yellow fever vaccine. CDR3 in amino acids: CASSKAEGNTIYF. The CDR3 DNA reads TGTGCCAGCAGTAAGGCAGAAGGAAACACCATATATTTT.